This entry lists 10 T cell receptor beta chains sequenced from one sample in a study of T cell clonality in common variable immunodeficiency. Repertoires were generated with immunoSEQ multiplex PCR, while TCRdb's copy carries only in-frame clones and drops some. The sample yields tens of thousands of clones, without any singletons. Sequencing was done on a sample of peripheral blood mononuclear cells. All receptors derive from a person aged 18-69 years in good health.

This clone was detected ten times or more. The CDR3 goes on 3 residues after the read ends, and that part is filled in from the germline J gene. V and J are TRBV5-1 and TRBJ2-7; 8 bases align to TRBD2. V was pared by 4 bases and J by 2 bases, with 11 bases of the junction left unmatched. The CDR3 runs 16 residues. The germline gives CDR1 SGHRS, CDR2 YFSETQ. The DNA read from the CDR3 is TGCGCCAGCAGCCGGAATTTCCGGGAGGGGACCTACGAG. Its translation: CASSRNFREGTYE. The CDR3 as a whole reads CASSRNFREGTYEQYF.

As to this clone: The observed sequence ends 3 residues before the CDR3 terminus, with the missing tail filled in from the germline J gene. V gene TRBV19 combines with J gene TRBJ1-1; 7 bases line up with TRBD1. Germline V gene sequence: CDR1 LNHDA, CDR2 SQIVND (reference sequence). V was clipped by 3 bases and J by 4 bases; unmatched bases: 8. This CDR3 region has 15 residues. The CDR3 reads CASSIGGRGSTEAFF. CDR3 bases read: TGTGCCAGTAGTATTGGCGGCAGGGGGAGCACTGAA. The entire variable domain, with the rest obtained from reference TRBV19 and TRBJ1-1, is as follows: DGGITQSPKYLFRKEGQNVTLSCEQNLNHDAMYWYRQDPGQGLRLIYYSQIVNDFQKGDIAEGYSVSREKKESFPLTVTSAQKNPTAFYLCASSIGGRGSTEAFFGQGTRLTVV.

At least ten counts were recorded for this clone. The read ends 3 residues before the CDR3 terminus; that terminus is restored from the germline J gene. The chain employs TRBV6-2 or TRBV6-3 and TRBJ2-1; 11 nucleotides match TRBD2. The CDR3 runs 15 residues. Trimming at V came to 6 bases and at J to 4 bases, leaving 5 bases not matched to a gene. The germline V gene has CDR1 MNHEY and CDR2 SVGEGT. The CDR3 bases that were read are TGTGCCAGCAGGTTACTAGCGGGGGAGTACAATGAG. Residues: CASRLLAGEYNE. In full, the CDR3 reads CASRLLAGEYNEQFF.

Many counts were recorded for this clone. The read gets to within 3 residues of the CDR3 end, and the germline J gene fills in the rest. The V and J genes are TRBV29-1 and TRBJ2-7; D is possibly TRBD1 or TRBD2 (6 bases each). This CDR3 contains 15 residues. Germline CDR1 is SQVTM and CDR2 is ANQGSEA. V lost 6 bases and J lost 0, with 18 bases in between. Incomplete CDR3 DNA: TGCAGCGTGGAACTGCGGGACACCTCCTCCTACGAG. Its protein product is CSVELRDTSSYE. The entire CDR3 reads CSVELRDTSSYEQYF.

This clone was counted ten times or more. The DNA ends 3 residues before the CDR3 does, and the rest of the CDR3 is filled in from the germline J gene. V usage is TRBV5-1 and J usage is TRBJ1-1; D ambiguous. Germline values: CDR1 SGHRS, CDR2 YFSETQ. The germline V and J ends were trimmed by 2 bases and 1 base, with 9 bases remaining between them. The CDR3 extends over 14 amino acids. The DNA read from the CDR3 is TGCGCCAGCAGCTTTTCACAGCCGAACACTGAA. Amino acids: CASSFSQPNTE. In full, the CDR3 reads CASSFSQPNTEAFF.

Only a few counts were recorded for this clone. A read error may account for a junction end that differs from germline. Incomplete CDR3 DNA: TGTTCCAGCAGCTCCAGGGCGGCGTACGAG. It is translated as CSSSSRAAYE. The whole CDR3 region reads CSSSSRAAYEQYF. The chain joins TRBV7-9 to TRBJ2-7; TRBD1 is a possible D gene (5 bases). The read comes to an end 3 residues before the CDR3 does, leaving the germline J gene to fill in the end. This CDR3 comprises 13 residues. Germline assignment: CDR1 SEHNR and CDR2 FQNEAQ (reference sequence).

This clone was counted ten times or more. The read terminates 3 residues ahead of where the CDR3 ends, so the germline J gene completes it. This chain connects TRBV7-9 to TRBJ2-7, with 8 bases matching TRBD1. After removal of 5 bases from V and 3 bases from J, the junction contained 6 bases not matched to a gene. The germline V gene has CDR1 SEHNR and CDR2 FQNEAQ (reference sequence). The CDR3 length is 14 residues. Partial CDR3 DNA: TGTGCCAGCAGCGCGCGACAGGGGAGCTACGAG. It translates to CASSARQGSYE. In full, the CDR3 reads CASSARQGSYEQYF.

This clone occurred many times. The CDR3 extends 3 residues past the end of the read, so its final part is completed from the germline J gene. V and J are TRBV7-9 and TRBJ1-6; D gene ambiguous. CDR1 is SEHNR and CDR2 is FQNEAQ in the germline V gene (reference sequence). The CDR3 has 14 amino acids. V was cut by 1 base and J by 4 bases, with 5 bases left in between. The CDR3 loop is CASSLEQYNSPLHF. Incomplete CDR3 DNA: TGTGCCAGCAGCTTAGAACAGTATAATTCACCC.

This clone was seen at least ten times. The CDR3 extends 3 residues past the end of the read, so its final part is completed from the germline J gene. The chain joins TRBV19 to TRBJ1-2; tentatively, D is TRBD1 (5 bases). The CDR3 extends over 14 amino acids. Germline CDR1 LNHDA, CDR2 SQIVND (reference sequence). The germline V and J ends were trimmed by 6 bases and 4 bases, with 15 bases remaining between them. The CDR3 protein is CASRVPGGVYGYTF. The part of the CDR3 DNA that was read is TGTGCCAGTAGGGTCCCGGGGGGAGTCTATGGC.

This clone was seen many times. The CDR3 goes on 3 residues after the read ends, and that part is filled in from the germline J gene. The chain joins TRBV7-2 to TRBJ2-3, with D possibly TRBD1 on 5 matching bases. The CDR3 totals 14 residues. V dropped 2 bases and J dropped 3 bases, with 9 bases sitting between them. CDR1 is SGHTA and CDR2 is FQGNSA in the germline V gene. CDR3 in amino acids: CASSLQGKTDTQYF. The covered CDR3 bases are TGTGCCAGCAGCTTACAGGGTAAAACAGATACG.